This T cell receptor beta chain stems from a study of blood T cells in healthy people across ages (dated by TCRdb to about 2015). Looking at the study overall: Template switching captured roughly one uniquely barcoded TCR beta cDNA molecule per two T cells in model experiments. The study measured age-related changes in TCR beta repertoire diversity using deep sequencing normalized with unique cDNA molecular identifiers. Four age groups were formed from the donors: young (average about 16 years), middle-aged (approximately 40), aged (around 68) and long-lived (around 82). Using the same blood draw, the study looked at two additional independent replicas of 1 million unique cDNA reads for two donors, one aged 18 to 30 and the other aged 80 or older. Donors of different ages were randomly distributed across sequencing lanes to avoid experimental bias.

Results and caveats for the whole study, not just this receptor: Estimates of total diversity based on one million sequenced T cells were considered lower bounds and underestimates. There was a strong correlation between observed TCR beta diversity and the percentage of naive T cells measured by flow cytometry. As age increased, observed TCR beta diversity per million T cells dropped in a roughly linear way, and a significant reduction was already evident by age roughly 40. Bulk unsorted PBMC profiling prevented conclusive comparison of naive and antigen-experienced compartments. Because donor CMV infection status was unknown, age-related changes in expanded clonotypes were potentially confounded. Compared with the aged group, the long-lived group had more naive CD4+ T cells, fewer expanded clones and increased TCR diversity, a pattern suggesting age selection.

Donors were a few dozen systemically healthy Caucasian individuals from Russia aged roughly 6 to 90 years. Each donor gave ten milliliters of peripheral blood, collected into EDTA-treated Vacutainer tubes. Ficoll-Paque density-gradient centrifugation was used to isolate PBMCs, with at least 6.5 million per sample. Total RNA was extracted from PBMCs with Trizol reagent, with at least 6 micrograms obtained per sample. The percentages of naive CD45RAhigh/CD27high T cells were determined by flow cytometry on a PBMC aliquot from every donor. This clonotype was detected ten times or more. The clone's antigen remains unknown. Base qualities are missing; no much larger clone stands one base away. Library method: 5' RACE. Data came from an Illumina HiSeq 2500. A second PCR of roughly 6 to 11 cycles was run with a J-beta primer mix and a sample-barcoded 5' primer. A template-switch 5' adaptor carrying 12 random nucleotides introduced a unique molecular identifier onto each TCR beta cDNA molecule. Each sample yielded at least 2.5 million CDR3-containing paired-end reads. All of the RNA was converted into first-strand cDNA using the Mint cDNA synthesis kit, with a TRBC-specific oligonucleotide serving as the primer. Following uracil-DNA glycosylase treatment, a first 18-cycle PCR with universal primers M1SS and BC2_uni_R was performed on all cDNA. The paper's data handling went like this. For normalization, 1 million high-quality reads were randomly selected from each sample, with every read carrying a distinct molecular identifier. Reads with shared molecular identifiers were discarded instead of being binned into consensus sequences. MiTCR, set to a Q25 quality threshold and the strictest error-elimination algorithm, was used for CDR3 identification, clonotype clustering and error correction. Lower-bound total TCR beta diversity was estimated with a nonparametric unseen species model using Euler transformation. The public sequencing data were trimmed at Q25 with fastp and processed into clonotypes with MiXCR by TCRdb, which kept only in-frame beta chains. Rows merge per CDR3 protein into single entries with the most common DNA and genes. TCRdb's processing, not the authors', yielded these V and J calls. The sample yields about 1.4 million distinct CDR3 sequences; approximately 59% were counted once. The biggest ten clones account for roughly 6.3% of the sample.

This clonotype was obtained from a man aged 18 to 30 in good health. The sequencing input was blood.

The sequenced DNA: TGCGCCAGCAGCCAAGAAGGACAGACCTCCTACGAGCAGTACTTC. Translated, this gives CASSQEGQTSYEQYF. This sequence uses TRBV4-1 and TRBJ2-7; TRBD1 is a weak D gene call, 6 bases matching. Via the germline V gene, CDR1 is MGHRA and CDR2 YSYEKL. Relative to germline, V is 0 bases shorter and J is 0 bases shorter, with 9 bases between their ends. The CDR3 runs 15 residues from the cysteine to the phenylalanine. Only CDR3 DNA remains: 45 bases, in frame from the first base.